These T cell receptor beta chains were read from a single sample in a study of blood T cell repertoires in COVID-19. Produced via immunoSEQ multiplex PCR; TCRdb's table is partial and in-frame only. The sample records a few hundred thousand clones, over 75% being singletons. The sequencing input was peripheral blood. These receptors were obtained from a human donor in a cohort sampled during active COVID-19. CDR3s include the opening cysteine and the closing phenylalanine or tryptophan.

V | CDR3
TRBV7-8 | CASSRGSSAGVIEQYF
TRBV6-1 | CASSDFRGTWFYSPLHF
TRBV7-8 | CASSLASWLAGGRWYNEQFF
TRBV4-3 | CASSQAISLDYNEQFF
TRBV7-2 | CASSHTGNEQFF
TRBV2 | CASSERSLAGGVLVYEQYF
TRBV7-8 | CASSLVGGPYEQYF
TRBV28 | CAIGDRGPYGYTF
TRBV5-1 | CASSIEGFNTEAFF
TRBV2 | CASRYGTGAYNEQFF
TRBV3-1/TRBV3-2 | CASSQIGQGNEKLFF
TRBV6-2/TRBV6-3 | CASSGGEVAEAFF
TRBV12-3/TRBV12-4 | CASSPGQGYEQYF
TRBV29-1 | CSVEGDTNEKLFF
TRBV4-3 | CASSQGGGLSEQYF
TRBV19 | CASSIGATMNTEAFF
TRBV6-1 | CASSEMNRSNQPQHF
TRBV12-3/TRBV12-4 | CASSSPIRAEAFF
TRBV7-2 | CASSLYSMSSKDYGYTF
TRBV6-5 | CASSSPQETQYF
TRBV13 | CASRSTSRWLGNEQFF
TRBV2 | CASSPTSGGQETQYF
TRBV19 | CASSNNRGRGETQYF
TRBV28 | CASSFRPLSGNTIYF
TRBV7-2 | CASSRSGTGRQRGYTF
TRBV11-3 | CASSLGAGQQETQYF
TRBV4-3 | CASSQDGPGLAGSPGTQQYF
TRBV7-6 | CASSLKVGGNTEAFF
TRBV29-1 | CSVTGTANEKLFF
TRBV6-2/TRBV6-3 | CASSYLRFNQPQHF
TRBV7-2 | CASSPQTGGLYEQYF
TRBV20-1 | CSASIQGWAGSNQPQHF
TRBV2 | CASSEQGPKNIQYF
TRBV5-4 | CASSFQDTREAFF
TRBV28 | CASSLQGFAEAFF
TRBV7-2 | CASSLAGQGSETQYF
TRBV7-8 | CASSPRGQTGDSRYGYTF
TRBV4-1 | CASARGESSGNTIYF
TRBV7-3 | CASSLIGLAGYEQYF
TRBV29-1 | CSVANGNQPQHF
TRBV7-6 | CASSLGLAGSTDTQYF
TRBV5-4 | CASSRYVGGTDTQYF
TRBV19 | CATRGLGTEFNYGYTF
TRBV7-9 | CASSDAGTQGETQYF
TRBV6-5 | CASSTGVGVYTF
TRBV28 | CASSLSLGAGGYGYTF
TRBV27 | CASSLVQGAATQYF
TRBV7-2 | CASSLASGAYEQYF
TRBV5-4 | CASSLDGQYGYTF
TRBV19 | CASSIEGGEADTQYF
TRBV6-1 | CASSEGYLGNQPQHF
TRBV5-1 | CASSGEKIAGRWETQYF
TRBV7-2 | CASSFGTGLGETQYF
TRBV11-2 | CASSRIAGGLFNEQFF
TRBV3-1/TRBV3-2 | CASSGLIGKGTVDGYTF
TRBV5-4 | CASRTGPAGYQETQYF
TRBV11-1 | CASSKDRAKNTEAFF
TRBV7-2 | CASSHRGQGADYGYTF
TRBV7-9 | CASSLATGYNEQFF
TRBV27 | CASSARVGETQYF